The rows below give T cell receptor beta chains drawn from one sample of a study of post-analysis software for immune sequencing data. Each CDR3 protein is one row after TCRdb ran MiXCR on the PCR reads. The sample records hundreds of thousands of distinct CDR3 sequences, around 27% being singletons. Sample: blood. The receptor set was obtained from a girl aged 10 to 17 with multiple sclerosis. The CDR3 runs from the conserved cysteine through the conserved F or W. The D gene is left open where the match is weak. Size is stated for part of the rows, as once, few or many counts, or as a class when the clone is expanded.

once	TRBV18	.	TRBJ1-4	CASSSGQPTSYATNEKLFF	TGTGCCAGCTCATCCGGACAGCCAACTAGCTACGCAACTAATGAAAAACTGTTTTTT
few	TRBV10-2	.	TRBJ2-7	CASKGPTRGSYEQYF	TGCGCCAGCAAAGGCCCAACGCGGGGCTCCTACGAGCAGTACTTC
.	TRBV3-1	.	TRBJ2-4	CASSQVARSGKNIQYF	TGTGCCAGCAGCCAAGTAGCTCGGAGTGGGAAAAACATTCAGTACTTC
.	TRBV5-5	.	TRBJ2-3	CASSLGLTSPTSTDTQYF	TGTGCCAGCAGCTTGGGACTTACATCACCCACTAGCACAGATACGCAGTATTTT
few	TRBV29-1	TRBD1	TRBJ2-7	CSVHTGTGLYEQYF	TGCAGCGTGCACACCGGGACAGGGCTCTACGAGCAGTACTTC
few	TRBV20-1	.	TRBJ1-2	CSGGTWGAGYGYTF	TGCAGCGGAGGGACCTGGGGCGCAGGCTATGGCTACACCTTC
.	TRBV9	TRBD2	TRBJ2-1	CASSVVAGGVYEQFF	TGTGCCAGCAGCGTAGTCGCGGGAGGCGTGTATGAGCAGTTCTTC
few	TRBV2	.	TRBJ1-2	CASRNIAIYGYTF	TGTGCCAGCAGAAACATCGCGATCTATGGCTACACCTTC
.	TRBV11-2	.	TRBJ2-2	CAINGQSNAGELFF	TGTGCCATCAATGGACAGTCGAACGCCGGGGAGCTGTTTTTT
few	TRBV20-1	.	TRBJ1-2	CSAGPLDYPYGYTF	TGCAGTGCCGGCCCCCTGGACTATCCATATGGCTACACCTTC
.	TRBV5-1	.	TRBJ2-2	CASSWDQNTGELFF	TGCGCCAGCAGCTGGGACCAAAACACCGGGGAGCTGTTTTTT
.	TRBV7-8	.	TRBJ2-7	CASSLNAPEQYF	TGTGCCAGCAGCTTAAACGCACCCGAGCAGTACTTC
few	TRBV20-1	TRBD2	TRBJ2-3	CSARPSSGWSYGTDTQYF	TGCAGTGCTAGACCGTCTAGCGGCTGGTCTTATGGTACAGATACGCAGTATTTT
few	TRBV6-6	TRBD2	TRBJ2-5	CASAPRLAGKETQYF	TGTGCCAGCGCCCCCCGACTAGCGGGTAAAGAGACCCAGTACTTC
.	TRBV12-5	.	TRBJ2-3	CASGFGTGSPVDTQYF	TGTGCTAGTGGTTTCGGGACCGGGAGCCCCGTTGATACGCAGTATTTT
few	TRBV6-4	.	TRBJ1-4	CASSAYARSASVPEKLFF	TGTGCCAGCAGTGCCTACGCCCGGTCCGCTTCAGTACCCGAAAAACTGTTTTTT
few	TRBV6-1	.	TRBJ2-7	CASSALLGYEQYF	TGTGCCAGCAGTGCCTTGTTGGGCTACGAGCAGTACTTC
.	TRBV20-1	.	TRBJ2-7	CSASSQARYEQYF	TGCAGTGCTAGCTCGCAGGCTCGGTACGAGCAGTACTTC
few	TRBV28	TRBD2	TRBJ2-1	CASRGLAGGPYNEQFF	TGTGCCAGCCGGGGACTAGCGGGAGGTCCCTACAATGAGCAGTTCTTC
once	TRBV3-1	.	TRBJ2-7	CASSLRGWGSYEQYF	TGTGCCAGCAGCCTTCGCGGGTGGGGATCCTACGAGCAGTACTTC
few	TRBV27	.	TRBJ1-1	CASSLRPGNTGAFF	TGTGCTAGCAGTTTAAGGCCAGGGAACACTGGAGCTTTCTTT
.	TRBV12-3/TRBV12-4	.	TRBJ2-1	CASSLGQSRQFF	TGTGCCAGCAGTTTAGGGCAATCACGGCAGTTCTTC
.	TRBV20-1	TRBD2	TRBJ2-7	CSARGSGWGSTYEQYF	TGCAGTGCTAGAGGTAGCGGGTGGGGTTCGACCTACGAGCAGTACTTC
many	TRBV4-1	.	TRBJ2-6	CASSQAGSGANVLTF	TGCGCCAGCAGCCAAGCCGGGTCTGGGGCCAACGTCCTGACTTTC
.	TRBV7-2	.	TRBJ2-3	CASSLVPGPSTDTQYF	TGTGCCAGCAGCCTAGTGCCGGGACCGAGCACAGATACGCAGTATTTT
many	TRBV4-3	.	TRBJ2-6	CASSQDSAGANVLTF	TGCGCCAGCAGCCAAGACAGCGCTGGGGCCAACGTCCTGACTTTC
.	TRBV19	TRBD1	TRBJ2-7	CASDTGGLFPYEQYF	TGTGCCAGTGATACAGGGGGACTCTTTCCCTACGAGCAGTACTTC
few	TRBV29-1	.	TRBJ1-2	CSVEVGVSYGYTF	TGCAGCGTTGAAGTTGGAGTGAGCTATGGCTACACCTTC
.	TRBV7-2	.	TRBJ2-2	CASSLATIDTGELFF	TGTGCCAGCAGCTTAGCAACCATAGACACCGGGGAGCTGTTTTTT
.	TRBV20-1	TRBD2	TRBJ2-3	CSASGGAGFSDTQYF	TGCAGTGCTAGCGGGGGGGCTGGTTTTTCAGATACGCAGTATTTT
.	TRBV28	TRBD1	TRBJ2-4	CASSTPGQRKNIQYF	TGTGCCAGCAGCACACCGGGACAGAGAAAAAACATTCAGTACTTC